Listed here are 3 T cell receptor beta chains from one sample, sequenced in a study of blood T cells in healthy people across ages. It was with a sample-barcoded 5' primer and a J-beta primer mix that a second PCR of about 6 to 12 cycles was run. TCRdb re-analysed the 5' RACE reads in MiXCR, keeping a single row per CDR3 protein. The sample includes 500,000 to 550,000 distinct CDR3 sequences, about 24% of them seen just once. This sample was shared with a second study, whose subject was T cells of mothers and their children.

The sample was blood. These receptors all come from a boy between 5 and 17 years old in good health.

CDR3 coding DNA: TGTGCCAGCAGCTTGGAATTGGGAACCCGAGAGACCCAGTACTTC. This translates into CASSLELGTRETQYF. V gene TRBV7-2 combines with J gene TRBJ2-5, with no clear D. CDR1 SGHTA and CDR2 FQGNSA come from the germline V gene. The CDR3 consists of 15 residues. V lost 3 bases and J 4 bases, leaving 15 bases between the germline ends.

J is TRBJ2-5 and V is TRBV21-1; the table's D call, TRBD2, has no DNA check behind it. TRBV21-1 is a pseudogene segment. The CDR3 has 14 amino acids. CDR3 loop: CASISGGDQETQYF. The CDR3, as DNA: TGTGCCAGCATATCGGGAGGGGACCAAGAGACCCAGTACTTC.

This clonotype was counted between two and nine times. The chain couples TRBV4-3 to TRBJ2-1; the D gene is possibly TRBD2 (7 bases). V lost 0 bases, J lost 0 bases, and 15 bases lay in between. This CDR3 is 18 amino acids long. Per the germline V gene, CDR1 is LGHNA and CDR2 is YSLEER. The CDR3 bases are TGCGCCAGCAGCCAAGATCGGCGGGGGCAGAGCTCCTACAATGAGCAGTTCTTC. Translated: CASSQDRRGQSSYNEQFF.